This T cell receptor (beta chain) was sequenced in a study of human T cells and chemical hapten exposure. TCRdb fed the 5' RACE reads into MiXCR, producing one record per CDR3 protein. The table has around 140,000 distinct CDR3 sequences, 4.1% seen once. Total RNA came from unfractionated whole blood. V lost 0 bases, J lost 1 base, and 9 bases lay in between. Germline CDR1 is ENHRY and CDR2 is SYGVKD. The CDR3 has 15 amino acids. The V gene is TRBV10-3, the J gene TRBJ1-1, with D perhaps TRBD1 (5 bases). The origin of this receptor is a female donor in good health. The CDR3 DNA reads TGTGCCATCAGTGAGTCAGGGGCTGGGAACACTGAAGCTTTCTTT. Translating it yields CAISESGAGNTEAFF.